One T cell receptor (beta chain) is described in this entry. Its antigen is still unknown. The junction does not match germline at one end; this may be a read error. These data originate in a study of tumor-infiltrating lymphocytes in primary liver carcinoma. Study-level points and caveats: Only about 8-25% of top clones occurred in every one of the five tumor regions. Tumors and blood were compared for top-250-clone fraction, and tumors had the significantly higher value (p = 0.039).

The input was 500 ng total RNA; TCR beta cDNA was made from it with a constant-region primer. ARM-PCR, slightly modified, supplied the TCR beta libraries through three nested multiplex PCR rounds. Investigators reported that the first two PCR rounds, at about 11 cycles each, used TRBV1-TRBV30 forward primers with a C-beta reverse primer. Each CDR3 protein is one row after TCRdb ran MiXCR on the multiplex PCR reads. The sample records about 190,000 distinct CDR3 sequences, about 85% being singletons. The CDR3 is 14 amino acids. Germline-derived CDR1 and CDR2 are SGHRS and YFSETQ. From roughly 18-30 mg of unsorted bulk tissue, DNA and RNA were co-extracted together. All tumor samples contained more than 75% viable tumor cells.

The chain is built from TRBV5-1 and TRBJ1-2, with no clear D. The sequencing input was tumor tissue from primary liver carcinoma. The sequence was collected from a man in his forties with primary liver carcinoma and hepatitis B virus infection. The CDR3 coding sequence is TGCGTCAGCAGCTTGGAACACCAAGACTATGGCTACACTTTC. This translates into CVSSLEHQDYGYTF.